This TCR beta chain was retrieved from a study of shared T cell receptors in the human thymus. Trimming took 6 bases from V and 2 from J; bases not matched to a gene: 9. This CDR3 is built from 16 residues. CDR1 and CDR2 from the germline V gene are WSHSY and SAAADI. Method: immunoSEQ multiplex PCR; TCRdb's copy keeps in-frame clones and lacks some. Among about 660,000 clones, over 75% were seen once, and the ten largest hold roughly 0.0097%. These data were also filed under a second study, of human thymus T cells. Turning to that study: Having corrective surgery for congenital heart defects, healthy Finnish infants were the ones who donated. Resected material from corrective heart surgery provided the thymus tissue analysed. Apparent bias marked the V and J gene usage of thymic and blood repertoires. Unrelated individuals reportedly shared highly overlapping thymic TCR repertoires.

This sequence originates from a boy under three years old with a congenital heart defect. Sequencing was performed on thymocytes. The chain combines TRBV10-2 with TRBJ1-4; 7 bases match TRBD1. The CDR3 DNA follows: TGCGCCAGCAGCGGACGCGGACAGGCTACTAATGAAAAACTGTTTTTT. Amino acids: CASSGRGQATNEKLFF.